A selection of T cell receptor beta chains follows, all from one sample in a study of T cells after yellow fever vaccination. A single record per CDR3 protein comes from TCRdb applying MiXCR to the 5' RACE reads. The sample records hundreds of thousands of distinct CDR3 sequences, approximately 13% being singletons. The sample was PBMCs, taken on the day of the yellow fever booster vaccination. These receptors came from a young man who received the YFV17D yellow fever vaccine. Each CDR3 is given with its conserved first and last residue. The D gene is left open where the match is weak. A clone size is listed for some rows: how often the clone was seen (once, few, many), or a class if it is expanded.

clone_size j_call d_call v_call cdr3_nt cdr3_aa
NA TRBJ1-1 NA TRBV20-1 TGCAGTGCTTACCGCCAGATGAACACTGAAGCTTTCTTT CSAYRQMNTEAFF
many TRBJ2-1 NA TRBV6-4 TGTGCCAGCAGCAATGGACTCTATAATGAGCAGTTCTTC CASSNGLYNEQFF
NA TRBJ2-5 TRBD1 TRBV29-1 TGCAGCGTTTCAGGGGGCAAAGAGACCCAGTACTTC CSVSGGKETQYF
NA TRBJ2-5 TRBD1 TRBV7-2 TGTGCCAGCAGCTTTCCAGGGGGCAAGACCCAGTACTTC CASSFPGGKTQYF
NA TRBJ2-4 NA TRBV6-2/TRBV6-3 TGTGCCAGCAGTTACCCAAGACCAGGACTAGCCAAAAACATTCAGTACTTC CASSYPRPGLAKNIQYF
few TRBJ1-4 TRBD1 TRBV24-1 TGTGCCACCAGTGATTCGGGACAGCCTAATGAAAAACTGTTTTTT CATSDSGQPNEKLFF
NA TRBJ2-1 NA TRBV14 TGTGCCAGCAGCCAAGGGAGCCAGGTCTCCTACAATGAGCAGTTCTTC CASSQGSQVSYNEQFF
few TRBJ1-4 NA TRBV3-1 TGTGCCAGCAGCCAAGGGGCAGGGACTAATGAAAAACTGTTTTTT CASSQGAGTNEKLFF
NA TRBJ2-7 NA TRBV3-1 TGTGCCAGCAGCCGAACCTTAGGAGGGGAATCCTACGAGCAGTACTTC CASSRTLGGESYEQYF
NA TRBJ1-5 NA TRBV6-1 TGTGCCAGCAGAGAGGGTAGCAATCAGCCCCAGCATTTT CASREGSNQPQHF
few TRBJ2-2 NA TRBV6-5 TGTGCCAGCAGTTACTCGGCGGCCACCGGGGAGCTGTTTTTT CASSYSAATGELFF
NA TRBJ2-3 NA TRBV20-1 TGCAGTGCCCTCCGGGGAGCGGCGGGGCCCACAGATACGCAGTATTTT CSALRGAAGPTDTQYF
many TRBJ2-3 TRBD2 TRBV20-1 TGCAGTGCTAGAGACCCCTCACCCGCGGGACTAGATCACACAGATACGCAGTATTTT CSARDPSPAGLDHTDTQYF
few TRBJ1-5 NA TRBV19 TGTGCCAGTAAAGAAGGAGGGATGGGCAATCAGCCCCAGCATTTT CASKEGGMGNQPQHF
NA TRBJ2-3 NA TRBV10-1 TGCGCCAGCAGTGAGCGGTTGGACTTCCCTAGCACAGATACGCAGTATTTT CASSERLDFPSTDTQYF
few TRBJ2-1 NA TRBV7-8 TGTGCCAGCAGCCGGGGGAATATCCAATACAATGAGCAGTTCTTC CASSRGNIQYNEQFF
few TRBJ1-1 NA TRBV7-9 TGTGCCAGCAGCCGAGGTGGGAGCACTGAAGCTTTCTTT CASSRGGSTEAFF
NA TRBJ2-3 TRBD2 TRBV7-9 TGTGCCAGCAGCACCAGACTAGCGGCAGATACGCAGTATTTT CASSTRLAADTQYF
many TRBJ2-4 NA TRBV5-1 TGCGCCAGCAGCAAGGATGCGCTAGCCAAAAACATTCAGTACTTC CASSKDALAKNIQYF
NA TRBJ2-1 TRBD2 TRBV9 TGTGCCAGCAGCGGACAACGACTAGCGGGAGGGCGGTCCTACAATGAGCAGTTCTTC CASSGQRLAGGRSYNEQFF
many TRBJ2-5 NA TRBV4-2 TGTGCCAGCAGCCTCAGGGCAGGACCCCAAGAGACCCAGTACTTC CASSLRAGPQETQYF
NA TRBJ2-3 TRBD1 TRBV24-1 TGTGCCACCGCCCCCGGGACAGGGGGACTCTATAGCACAGATACGCAGTATTTT CATAPGTGGLYSTDTQYF
NA TRBJ1-5 NA TRBV3-1 TGTGCCAGCAGCCATGGGCGGGATCAGCCCCAGCATTTT CASSHGRDQPQHF
many TRBJ2-7 NA TRBV30 TGTGCCTGGAGTGTATCAGGGGCCTACGAGCAGTACTTC CAWSVSGAYEQYF
NA TRBJ2-1 NA TRBV20-1 TGCAGTGCCCTCGGGTGGCGGGGGCTGGGCTATGAGCAGTTCTTC CSALGWRGLGYEQFF
few TRBJ2-7 NA TRBV18 TGTGCCAGCTCACAACAGGTGGGGAACGAGCAGTACTTC CASSQQVGNEQYF
NA TRBJ2-7 TRBD2 TRBV15 TGTGCCACCAGCCGTTTAGCGGGAGTGTACGAGCAGTACTTC CATSRLAGVYEQYF
many TRBJ2-5 TRBD1 TRBV5-6 TGTGCCAGCAGCGGGAAGACAGGGCCCCTAGAGACCCAGTACTTC CASSGKTGPLETQYF
few TRBJ1-1 NA TRBV6-6 TGTGCCAGCAGTTACCACCTGAACACTGAAGCTTTCTTT CASSYHLNTEAFF
few TRBJ2-1 TRBD2 TRBV20-1 TGCAGTACTAGCGGGAGGATCCACAATGAGCAGTTCTTC CSTSGRIHNEQFF
few TRBJ2-7 TRBD2 TRBV4-2 TGTGCCAGCAGCCATCCCAAAAGCGGGAACCCCCACGAGCAGTACTTC CASSHPKSGNPHEQYF
NA TRBJ2-5 NA TRBV3-1 TGTGCCAGCAGCCAATTTATCGGGGAGGACCAAGAGACCCAGTACTTC CASSQFIGEDQETQYF
NA TRBJ1-5 TRBD1 TRBV7-8 TGTGCCAGCAGCATGACAGGGGGCGCGAATCAGCCCCAGCATTTT CASSMTGGANQPQHF
few TRBJ2-7 NA TRBV5-4 TGTGCCAGCAGCTTGTTGGAGGGAGGCTACTCCTACGAGCAGTACTTC CASSLLEGGYSYEQYF
few TRBJ2-3 TRBD2 TRBV28 TGTGCCAGCGATACGGGACTAGCGGGAACAGATACGCAGTATTTT CASDTGLAGTDTQYF
few TRBJ1-2 NA TRBV27 TGTGCCAGCAGGGACATCAACTATGGCTACACCTTC CASRDINYGYTF
few TRBJ2-1 TRBD2 TRBV20-1 TGCAGTACTAGCGGGAATTACAATGAGCAGTTCTTC CSTSGNYNEQFF
NA TRBJ1-3 NA TRBV18 TGTGCCAGCTCACCACAGTCAGAAAGAGGAAACACCATATATTTT CASSPQSERGNTIYF
NA TRBJ1-6 TRBD1 TRBV20-1 TGCAGTGCTACCCCCCAGACAGGGGCCCTGGTTCCCCTCCACTTT CSATPQTGALVPLHF
few TRBJ2-1 NA TRBV11-3 TGTGCCAGCAGCTCTCGACAGTACAATGAGCAGTTCTTC CASSSRQYNEQFF
many TRBJ2-1 TRBD2 TRBV5-1 TGCGCCAGCAGCTTAGGAGCTGGCGGGAGTTACAGCTCCTACAATGAGCAGTTCTTC CASSLGAGGSYSSYNEQFF
NA TRBJ2-4 NA TRBV12-3/TRBV12-4 TGTGCCAGCACTCGGAGGGGGGGAAGAAACATTCAGTACTTC CASTRRGGRNIQYF
NA TRBJ2-7 TRBD2 TRBV20-1 TGCAGTGCTAGAGCTAGGACTAGCAGCATTCCTGGCGAGCAGTACTTC CSARARTSSIPGEQYF
few TRBJ2-5 NA TRBV6-5 TGTGCCAGCAGTTACGGTTGGACAGAAGAGACCCAGTACTTC CASSYGWTEETQYF
few TRBJ1-2 NA TRBV20-1 TGCAGTGCTAGAAAGCCAGCAGATAACTATGGCTACACCTTC CSARKPADNYGYTF